Each of the 28 T cell receptor beta chains below was sequenced from the same sample in a study of cytomegalovirus exposure and HLA in healthy donors. Vbeta (60) and Jbeta (13) primers were used in the PCR. Clones were sequenced by immunoSEQ multiplex PCR, and TCRdb holds only the in-frame ones, with some missing. The sample has about 180,000 clones; about 80% are singletons. The sample consisted of PBMCs. All receptors derive from a man in his late teens or twenties in good health and CMV-seronegative.

V usage is TRBV27 and J usage is TRBJ2-7, with 9 bases fitting TRBD1. CDR1 and CDR2 (germline): MNHEY, SMNVEV (reference sequence). Trimming cost V 5 bases and J 6 bases; bases outside gene matches: 5. The CDR3 length is 13 residues. The CDR3 here is CASSPGTGTEQYF. CDR3 bases: TGTGCCAGCAGTCCAGGGACAGGGACCGAGCAGTACTTC.

The chain carries TRBV18 and TRBJ1-4; TRBD1 aligns across 8 bases. J gave up 2 bases and V 3 bases, and 5 bases lay outside the gene matches. CDR3 length equals 16 residues. The V gene's germline CDR1 is KGHSH and CDR2 LQKENI. CDR3: CASSPDRVTTNEKLFF. As DNA, the CDR3 is TGTGCCAGCTCACCGGACAGGGTGACGACTAATGAAAAACTGTTTTTT.

This sequence joins TRBV7-2 and TRBJ2-7; TRBD2 agrees at 12 bases. Germline CDR1 SGHTA, CDR2 FQGNSA. V shed 7 bases, J shed 2 bases, and the junction held 12 bases outside the gene matches. The CDR3 is 17 residues long. The CDR3 sequence is CASTARGASGGAYEQYF. For the CDR3, the DNA is TGTGCCAGCACCGCCCGGGGGGCTAGCGGGGGGGCCTACGAGCAGTACTTC.

This clone was seen a few times. The V and J genes are TRBV30 and TRBJ2-1; no firm D call. The germline CDR1 and CDR2 sequences are GTSNPN and SVGIG (reference sequence). With 2 bases removed from V and 0 bases from J, the gap between germline ends came to 17 bases. This CDR3 has 17 residues. The CDR3 bases are TGTGCCTGGAGTTTACCTTCCCGACGGAGCTCCTACAATGAGCAGTTCTTC. Residues: CAWSLPSRRSSYNEQFF.

The rearrangement uses TRBV14 and TRBJ1-4; D is possibly TRBD1 (6 bases). The germline CDR1 and CDR2 sequences are SGHDN and FVKESK. The ends were cut back, 1 base at V and 3 bases at J, with 18 bases in the middle. This CDR3 has 18 amino acids. The CDR3 protein is CASSQGRDTKGANEKLFF. CDR3 nucleotide sequence: TGTGCCAGCAGCCAAGGCCGGGACACCAAGGGGGCTAATGAAAAACTGTTTTTT.

This clone occurred a few times. The chain has TRBV11-2 and TRBJ2-5; 8 bases match TRBD2. CDR1 is SGHAT, CDR2 FQNNGV, per germline. CDR3 length: 15 residues. The ends lost 0 bases at V and 5 bases at J; junction bases unmatched: 5. The CDR3 sequence: CASSLDLAGRETQYF. The CDR3 DNA reads TGTGCCAGCAGCTTAGACTTAGCGGGGAGGGAGACCCAGTACTTC. Full variable domain (rest looked up from reference TRBV11-2 and TRBJ2-5): EAGVAQSPRYKIIEKRQSVAFWCNPISGHATLYWYQQILGQGPKLLIQFQNNGVVDDSQLPKDRFSAERLKGVDSTLKIQPAKLEDSAVYLCASSLDLAGRETQYFGPGTRLLVL.

V gene TRBV7-3 combines with J gene TRBJ2-4, with D possibly matching TRBD2 (5 bases). This CDR3 is built from 13 residues. Between the trimmed V and J ends, which lost 2 bases and 6 bases, there was a span of 8 bases. Germline-derived CDR1 and CDR2 are SGHTA and FQGTGA. This chain's CDR3 is CASSLGSGNIQYF. Written as DNA, the CDR3 is TGTGCCAGCAGCTTAGGGAGCGGAAACATTCAGTACTTC.

This clone was detected once. The chain has TRBV4-3 and TRBJ1-4, with D tentatively TRBD1 (5 bases). CDR1 is LGHNA and CDR2 is YSLEER in the germline V gene. V shed 0 bases and J shed 7 bases, with 12 bases lying between them. The CDR3 contains 15 residues. This CDR3 is CASSQDQGQIEKLFF. In nucleotides, the CDR3 is TGCGCCAGCAGCCAAGATCAGGGCCAGATTGAAAAACTGTTTTTT.

The chain carries TRBV7-2 and TRBJ2-7, with D perhaps TRBD2 (6 bases). This CDR3 has 14 residues. Germline CDR1 SGHTA, CDR2 FQGNSA. V was trimmed by 6 bases and J by 6 bases, leaving 18 bases between them. The CDR3: CASSLLAIGSEQYF. The DNA of the CDR3 is TGTGCCAGCAGTTTGCTAGCGATAGGATCCGAGCAGTACTTC.

This clone was counted a few times. The chain has TRBV5-6 and TRBJ1-3, with 9 bases identical to TRBD1. With V trimmed by 2 bases and J by 3 bases, 6 bases remained unmatched. CDR3 length equals 16 residues. Germline CDR1 SGHDT, CDR2 YYEEEE. CDR3 in amino acids: CASSFGTGRFGNTIYF. CDR3 in DNA: TGTGCCAGCAGCTTTGGGACAGGGAGATTTGGAAACACCATATATTTT.

This clone showed up just once. The chain recombines TRBV19 with TRBJ1-4; perhaps TRBD1 as D (6 bases). The CDR3 consists of 13 residues. CDR1 is LNHDA, CDR2 SQIVND, per germline (reference sequence). Trimming cost V 7 bases and J 7 bases, with 13 bases left between them. DNA for the CDR3: TGTGCCAGTAAGGGACACCGGAGTGAAAAACTGTTTTTT. Translation gives CASKGHRSEKLFF.

J is TRBJ2-7 and V is TRBV18; no definite D call. Per germline, CDR1 KGHSH and CDR2 LQKENI. The CDR3 has 15 amino acids. The V gene lost 3 bases and the J gene lost 2 bases, with 14 bases spanning the gap. The CDR3 nucleotides are TGTGCCAGCTCACCGGGTTTCGACGGAGCCTACGAGCAGTACTTC. It specifies CASSPGFDGAYEQYF.

The rearrangement joins TRBV18 to TRBJ2-3, with TRBD2 identical over 7 bases. The CDR3 spans 15 residues. Trimming took 3 bases from V and 0 from J; bases not matched to a gene: 3. Germline CDR1 and CDR2: KGHSH and LQKENI. This CDR3 is CASSPRGSSTDTQYF. The CDR3 coding sequence is TGTGCCAGCTCACCGCGGGGGTCTAGCACAGATACGCAGTATTTT.

Details on this clone: One end of the junction does not line up with germline, which may come from a read error. At the DNA level, this CDR3 is encoded by other sequences in the same sample as well. The gene calls are TRBV25-1 and TRBJ1-1; TRBD1 is a possible D gene (5 bases). The CDR3 covers 14 residues. Germline CDR1 MGHDK, CDR2 SYGVNS. The CDR3 nucleotides are TGTGCCAGCTATGAGGATGGACACCACGAACAAGCCTTCTTT. Translated, it gives CASYEDGHHEQAFF. Complete variable domain (other parts from reference TRBV25-1 and TRBJ1-1): EADIYQTPRYLVIGTGKKITLECSQTMGHDKMYWYQQDPGMELHLIHYSYGVNSTEKGDLSSESTVSRIRTEHFPLTLESARPSHTSQYLCASYEDGHHEQAFFGQGTRLTVV.

Concerning this clone itself: The same CDR3 arises from other DNA sequences in this sample as well. The chain recombines TRBV9 with TRBJ2-2, with 7 bases identical to TRBD2. CDR1 is SGDLS and CDR2 is YYNGEE in the germline V gene. V lost 0 bases to trimming and J lost 5 bases; unmatched junction nucleotides: 1. This CDR3 has 14 residues. The CDR3 is CASSVGGGTGELFF. Here the CDR3 DNA reads TGTGCCAGCAGCGTAGGGGGGGGTACCGGGGAGCTGTTTTTT.

The CDR3: CAWRPGQGYSPLHF. The CDR3 nucleotides are TGTGCCTGGAGGCCGGGACAGGGGTATTCACCCCTCCACTTT. The V and J genes are TRBV30 and TRBJ1-6; 10 bases match TRBD1. There are 14 residues in the CDR3. Per the germline V gene, CDR1 is GTSNPN and CDR2 is SVGIG (reference sequence). V lost 3 bases, J lost 8 bases, and 4 bases stayed unmatched. The variable domain in full, completed from reference TRBV30 and TRBJ1-6, reads SQTIHQWPATLVQPVGSPLSLECTVEGTSNPNLYWYRQAAGRGLQLLFYSVGIGQISSEVPQNLSASRPQDRQFILSSKKLLLSDSGFYLCAWRPGQGYSPLHFGNGTRLTVT.

This rearrangement joins TRBV6-6 to TRBJ2-7, with a tentative D call TRBD1 (6 bases). This CDR3 contains 14 residues. V was pared by 0 bases and J by 4 bases, with 10 bases between. Germline V gene lookup returns CDR1 MNHNY and CDR2 SVGAGI (reference sequence). The CDR3 reads CASSYSRTEYEQYF. In nucleotides, the CDR3 is TGTGCCAGCAGTTACTCCCGGACAGAATACGAGCAGTACTTC.

The chain uses TRBV28 and TRBJ1-2; 7 nucleotides agree with TRBD1. This CDR3 is built from 14 residues. Germline lookup yields CDR1 MDHEN and CDR2 SYDVKM. With 4 bases clipped from V and 8 bases from J, the junction kept 10 bases outside the gene matches. This CDR3 is CASSSPTGFFGYTF. DNA for the CDR3: TGTGCCAGCAGTTCCCCGACAGGGTTTTTCGGCTACACCTTC.

V is TRBV7-9 and J is TRBJ2-2; 12 nucleotides agree with TRBD2. Per germline, CDR1 SEHNR and CDR2 FQNEAQ (reference sequence). The CDR3 consists of 14 residues. Trimming took 5 bases from V and 7 from J; bases not matched to a gene: 2. The CDR3 loop is CASSRLAGDGELFF. The DNA for the CDR3 is TGTGCCAGCAGCCGACTAGCGGGGGACGGGGAGCTGTTTTTT.

This sequence joins TRBV5-1 and TRBJ2-1; TRBD2 agrees at 9 bases. The CDR3 has 15 residues. Germline V gene sequence: CDR1 SGHRS, CDR2 YFSETQ. V trimming: 4 bases; J trimming: 8 bases; junction bases outside the gene matches: 10. The chain's CDR3 is CASSLPLAGVDEQFF. CDR3 DNA sequence: TGCGCCAGCAGCCTTCCCTTAGCGGGAGTAGATGAGCAGTTCTTC.

This chain uses TRBV5-1 with TRBJ2-5; 9 nucleotides align to TRBD2. Germline trimming cut 4 bases from V and 0 bases from J; bases unmatched to any gene: 1. The CDR3 spans 14 residues. Germline loops: CDR1 SGHRS, CDR2 YFSETQ. CDR3: CASSSGGYQETQYF. CDR3 bases: TGCGCCAGCAGCAGCGGGGGGTACCAAGAGACCCAGTACTTC.

The chain employs TRBV6-1 and TRBJ1-2; D not resolved. This CDR3 region has 12 residues. Trimming left V 5 bases short and J 3 bases short, with 7 bases between. Germline CDR1 MNHNS, CDR2 SASEGT. This chain's CDR3 is CASSPRYYGYTF. CDR3 sequence (DNA): TGTGCCAGCAGTCCTAGATACTATGGCTACACCTTC.

The V and J genes are TRBV6-5 and TRBJ1-5, with 10 bases lining up with TRBD1. Trimming removed 6 bases from V and 5 bases from J; junction bases left unmatched: 7. The CDR3 is made up of 15 amino acids. CDR1 is MNHEY and CDR2 is SVGAGI in the germline V gene. In nucleotides, the CDR3 is TGTGCCAGCAGCCCGGGGGGACAGGGGCATCAGCCCCAGCATTTT. Amino acid sequence: CASSPGGQGHQPQHF.

This clone was seen a few times. The chain links TRBV19 to TRBJ2-1, with TRBD2 identical over 12 bases. After removal of 6 bases from V and 9 bases from J, the junction contained 9 bases not matched to a gene. CDR1 is LNHDA, CDR2 SQIVND, per germline (reference sequence). The CDR3 is 15 amino acids. CDR3 amino acids: CASRGTSGFIREQFF. The CDR3 DNA reads TGTGCCAGTAGGGGGACTAGCGGGTTTATTCGTGAGCAGTTCTTC.

The chain uses TRBV29-1 and TRBJ1-1, with 8 bases matching TRBD1. V trimming: 3 bases; J trimming: 5 bases; junction bases outside the gene matches: 5. Germline V gene data show CDR1 as SQVTM and CDR2 as ANQGSEA. This CDR3 has 13 amino acids. The CDR3 spells CSVDGRGHTEAFF. The DNA for the CDR3 is TGCAGCGTTGACGGCAGGGGGCATACTGAAGCTTTCTTT.

The rearrangement links TRBV6-6 to TRBJ1-2, with unresolved D. Germline V lookup: CDR1 MNHNY, CDR2 SVGAGI (reference sequence). The CDR3 has 12 residues. Trimming shortened V by 6 bases and J by 8 bases, and 13 bases separated the two germline ends. CDR3 nucleotides: TGTGCCAGCAGCAAAGGGAGCGAGGGCTACACCTTC. Residues: CASSKGSEGYTF.

The chain is built from TRBV18 and TRBJ1-3; D remains unclear. The CDR3 has 16 residues. V was shortened by 5 bases and J by 0 bases, with 14 bases between the two germline ends. Germline V gene data show CDR1 as KGHSH and CDR2 as LQKENI. CDR3 nucleotide sequence: TGTGCCAGCTCATTCGTTACCGGGGACTCTGGAAACACCATATATTTT. Translated, it gives CASSFVTGDSGNTIYF.

J is TRBJ2-1 and V is TRBV5-4; a weak D match, TRBD2 (6 bases). CDR3 length: 15 amino acids. Trimming left V 1 base short and J 9 bases short, with 17 bases between. Germline V gene data show CDR1 as SGHNT and CDR2 as YYREEE (reference sequence). The CDR3 nucleotides are TGTGCCAGCAGCTTGCTGGGGTGGGGTAGCGGTGAGCAGTTCTTC. The encoded protein is CASSLLGWGSGEQFF.